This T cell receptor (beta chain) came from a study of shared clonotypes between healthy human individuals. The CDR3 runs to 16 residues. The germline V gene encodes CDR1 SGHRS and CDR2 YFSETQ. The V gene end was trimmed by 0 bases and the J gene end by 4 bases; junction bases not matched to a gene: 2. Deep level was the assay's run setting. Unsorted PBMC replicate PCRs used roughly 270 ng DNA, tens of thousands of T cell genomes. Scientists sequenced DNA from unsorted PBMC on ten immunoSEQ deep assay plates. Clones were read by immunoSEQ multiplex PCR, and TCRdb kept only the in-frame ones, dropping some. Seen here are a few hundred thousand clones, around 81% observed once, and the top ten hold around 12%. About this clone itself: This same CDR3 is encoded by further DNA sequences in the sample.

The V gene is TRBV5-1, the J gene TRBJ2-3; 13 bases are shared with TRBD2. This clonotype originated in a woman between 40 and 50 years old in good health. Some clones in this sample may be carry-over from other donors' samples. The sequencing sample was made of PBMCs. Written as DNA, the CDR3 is TGCGCCAGCAGCTTGGTACTAGCGGGAGGGTCAGATACGCAGTATTTT. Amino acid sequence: CASSLVLAGGSDTQYF.